This T cell receptor (beta chain) was sequenced for a study of blood T cells in healthy people across ages. This clonotype was counted a few times. It was roughly 10 milliliters of peripheral blood that were drawn from each donor. A second about 7 to 11 cycle PCR used barcoded and J-beta primers. Using its own MiXCR run on the 5' RACE reads, TCRdb lists one record per CDR3 protein. The table has 760,000 or so distinct CDR3 sequences, 25% seen once. Germline V lookup: CDR1 SGHRS, CDR2 YFSETQ. The CDR3 loop spans 16 amino acids. The junction had 2 bases not matched to a gene; V was cut back by 0 bases and J by 3 bases. The same sample was also studied in work on T cells of mothers and their children.

The sample was blood. The V gene is TRBV5-1, the J gene TRBJ2-3, with 12 bases aligning to TRBD2. The source of this sequence is a boy younger than 18 in good health. The CDR3 here is CASSLEGTSGTDTQYF. The CDR3 DNA sequence: TGCGCCAGCAGCTTGGAAGGGACTAGCGGGACAGATACGCAGTATTTT.